This TCR beta chain was documented in a study of cytomegalovirus exposure and HLA in healthy donors listed by TCRdb under 2017. As for the study more broadly: A later analysis indicated that the 95 to 150 validation repertoires were generated on the platform also employed for the 700 or so repertoires of the first cohort. The study aimed to test whether signatures of past pathogen exposure could be identified by cataloging public T cell receptors. Besides the first cohort of roughly 640 subjects, a separate validation cohort made up of about 120 different subjects was used. To predict cytomegalovirus infection status, the study combined high-throughput TCR immunosequencing, statistical association of individual TCRs with disease status, and machine learning. Findings and caveats that apply to the study as a whole: The authors suggested that the approach could potentially be extended to other disease states and immunological phenotypes. In a later analysis, TCRs clustered in the first cohort were found to also tend to co-occur in the approximately 120 validation repertoires, with around 94% of cluster scores above 0. The study listed 164 TCR beta chains as associated with cytomegalovirus. In vitro tests confirmed that three of the cytomegalovirus-associated TCR beta chains recognize cytomegalovirus antigens. Most TCR sequences were observed very rarely across donors, whereas some public TCRs were present in many individuals. Cytomegalovirus status was reported to be diagnosed by the classifier with high specificity and sensitivity in both the original and validation cohorts. All 120 or so repertoires were used to score co-occurrence in the validation cohort in a later analysis, because that analysis had no HLA typing for the cohort.

A remark on this clone: This receptor's antigen is unknown. No quality values exist for individual bases; no much larger clone is one base distant.

The CDR3 sequence holds 17 residues, the cysteine and phenylalanine included. CDR3 DNA only is kept here, 51 bases in frame from base 1. Here V drops 5 bases and J drops 1 base, and the junction holds 9 bases not matched to any gene. CDR1 PRHDT and CDR2 FYEKMQ were looked up in the germline V gene (reference sequence). Donors formed part of the validation cohort, which comprised 120 subjects and was distinct from the first cohort of fewer than 750 subjects. Library preparation was by the immunoSEQ multiplex PCR assay. The paper's processing steps were these. To diagnose cytomegalovirus status from the catalog of TCR beta chain sequences, a statistical classification framework was built. TCRdb limited this immuneACCESS table to in-frame rearrangements with V and J called. A share of clones is missing; checked studies link under half to unresolved V genes, and the rest is unexplained. V and J calls and clone size come straight from that table; D and trimming were deduced from the DNA. The sample table lists under 200,000 clones, roughly 90% of them with a count of one. Together, the top ten hold 2% to 2.5% of the sample.

The sequenced material came from PBMCs. This sequence was found in a woman between 18 and 29 years old in good health and CMV-seronegative. The chain links TRBV13 with TRBJ2-3, with 10 bases in between that match TRBD1. The CDR3 in this case is CASSNGQGEWGTDTQYF. The base sequence is TGTGCCAGCAGCAACGGACAGGGGGAGTGGGGCACAGATACGCAGTATTTT.